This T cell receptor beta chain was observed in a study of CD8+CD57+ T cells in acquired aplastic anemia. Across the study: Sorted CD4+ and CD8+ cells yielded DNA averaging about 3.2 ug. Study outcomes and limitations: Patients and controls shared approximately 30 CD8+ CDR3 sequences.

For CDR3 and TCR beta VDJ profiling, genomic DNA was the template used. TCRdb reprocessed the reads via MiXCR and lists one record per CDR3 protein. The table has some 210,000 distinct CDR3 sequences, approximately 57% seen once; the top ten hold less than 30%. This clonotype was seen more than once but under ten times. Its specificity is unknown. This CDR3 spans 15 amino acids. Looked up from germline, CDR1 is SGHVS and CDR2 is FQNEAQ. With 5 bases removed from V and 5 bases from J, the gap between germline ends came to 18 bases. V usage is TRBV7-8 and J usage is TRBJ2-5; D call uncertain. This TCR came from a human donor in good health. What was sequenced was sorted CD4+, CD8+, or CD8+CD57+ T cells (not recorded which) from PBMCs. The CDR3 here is CASSDNAVGRETQYF. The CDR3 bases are TGTGCCAGCAGCGACAACGCGGTGGGTCGGGAGACCCAGTACTTC.